Presented here are 31 T cell receptor beta chains from one specimen sequenced in a study of radiation and T cells in renal cell carcinoma. The sample's time point: blood 4 weeks post-SBRT, at nephrectomy. Treatment here: 15 Gy SBRT to primary tumor, nephrectomy 4 weeks later. This table comes from immunoSEQ multiplex PCR, and its TCRdb copy is limited to in-frame clones, with some not included. The data contain 75,000 to 90,000 clones, roughly 87% of them singletons. The sample in question was blood, obtained from a patient whose treatment included radiotherapy and nephrectomy. The origin of the receptors is a woman aged 65 to 85 with renal cell carcinoma.

The genes are TRBV27 and TRBJ2-3, with D possibly matching TRBD2 (5 bases). The V gene's germline CDR1 is MNHEY and CDR2 SMNVEV (reference sequence). The V end was cut by 2 bases, the J end by 4 bases, with 10 bases between. CDR3 length: 14 residues. CDR3 residues: CASSLGRGPDTQYF. CDR3 DNA: TGTGCCAGCAGTTTAGGGCGAGGGCCAGATACGCAGTATTTT.

The chain links TRBV9 to TRBJ2-1; unclear D gene. The germline V and J ends were trimmed by 0 bases and 6 bases, with 13 bases remaining between them. In germline, CDR1 is SGDLS, CDR2 YYNGEE. The CDR3 has 15 residues. The CDR3 sequence is CASSVEAQWLNEQFF. Written as DNA, the CDR3 is TGTGCCAGCAGCGTAGAAGCCCAGTGGCTCAATGAGCAGTTCTTC.

V gene TRBV5-4 combines with J gene TRBJ2-7; a weak D match, TRBD2 (5 bases). V lost 2 bases to trimming and J lost 6 bases, with 12 bases between them. Germline-derived CDR1 and CDR2 are SGHNT and YYREEE (reference sequence). This CDR3 comprises 13 residues. The CDR3 coding sequence is TGTGCCAGCAGCTTTACCCTAGCACGCGAGCAGTACTTC. As protein: CASSFTLAREQYF.

This clone was counted a single time. The chain joins TRBV30 to TRBJ2-1; 11 bases map to TRBD2. Germline V CDR1 and CDR2: GTSNPN, SVGIG (reference sequence). J lost 7 bases, V lost 2 bases, and 7 bases had no gene match. The CDR3 sequence is 15 residues long. The CDR3 DNA reads as TGTGCCTGGAGTAGGATTAGCGGGGGGGTTAATGAGCAGTTCTTC. Translation: CAWSRISGGVNEQFF.

The CDR3 sequence: CASSQGSEQYF. In DNA, the CDR3 is TGTGCCAGTTCACAGGGAAGCGAGCAGTACTTC. The V gene is TRBV2, the J gene TRBJ2-7; a possible D gene is TRBD1 (6 bases). Germline values: CDR1 SNHLY, CDR2 FYNNEI. CDR3 length: 11 amino acids. Trimming took off 9 bases at V and 6 bases at J, with 12 bases between the two ends.

The chain has TRBV30 and TRBJ2-1; D gene unclear. V lost 4 bases and J 0 bases, leaving 10 bases between the germline ends. The CDR3 has 14 residues. The germline V gene encodes CDR1 GTSNPN and CDR2 SVGIG (reference sequence). CDR3 nucleotides: TGTGCCTGGAACCCGACAAGCTCCTACAATGAGCAGTTCTTC. As protein: CAWNPTSSYNEQFF. Drawing the rest from reference TRBV30 and TRBJ2-1, the complete variable domain is SQTIHQWPATLVQPVGSPLSLECTVEGTSNPNLYWYRQAAGRGLQLLFYSVGIGQISSEVPQNLSASRPQDRQFILSSKKLLLSDSGFYLCAWNPTSSYNEQFFGPGTRLTVL.

This clone appeared once. V and J are TRBV9 and TRBJ2-7; D is perhaps TRBD2 (6 bases). Between the trimmed V and J ends, which lost 0 bases and 7 bases, there was a span of 17 bases. Per germline, CDR1 SGDLS and CDR2 YYNGEE. This CDR3 has 15 residues. This CDR3 is CASSVVPGVGGEQYF. The DNA for the CDR3 is TGTGCCAGCAGCGTAGTCCCCGGGGTTGGAGGGGAGCAGTACTTC.

The V and J genes are TRBV4-1 and TRBJ2-7, with D possibly matching TRBD1 (6 bases). Germline CDR1 is MGHRA and CDR2 is YSYEKL. V was cut by 2 bases and J by 3 bases, with 17 bases left in between. The length of the CDR3 is 16 residues. This chain's CDR3 is CASSQSISGHGYEQYF. The CDR3 DNA reads TGCGCCAGCAGCCAAAGCATCTCGGGACATGGCTACGAGCAGTACTTC.

V is TRBV21-1 and J is TRBJ1-5; the table's D call of TRBD1 was not tested on the DNA. TRBV21-1 represents a pseudogene. The CDR3 extends over 15 amino acids. As DNA, the CDR3 is TGTGCCAACCCGACGGACAGCGATAGCAATCAGCCCCAGCATTTT. It is translated as CANPTDSDSNQPQHF.

The chain combines TRBV28 with TRBJ1-2; D gene unclear. V lost 6 bases, J lost 4 bases, and 15 bases lay in between. The germline V gene encodes CDR1 MDHEN and CDR2 SYDVKM. The CDR3 contains 14 residues. The CDR3 spells CASSYPQAAYGYTF. The CDR3 DNA reads TGTGCCAGCAGCTACCCCCAGGCTGCCTATGGCTACACCTTC.

The chain links TRBV6-5 to TRBJ1-6; tentatively, D is TRBD1 (6 bases). The ends were cut back, 5 bases at V and 1 base at J, with 9 bases in the middle. The CDR3 contains 15 residues. Germline loops: CDR1 MNHEY, CDR2 SVGAGI. CDR3 amino acids: CASSVQGSYNSPLHF. The CDR3 coding sequence is TGTGCCAGCAGTGTACAGGGATCCTATAATTCACCCCTCCACTTT.

The chain has TRBV27 and TRBJ2-3; 11 bases align to TRBD2. Trimming cost V 1 base and J 2 bases; bases outside gene matches: 8. Germline CDR1 and CDR2: MNHEY and SMNVEV (reference sequence). There are 18 residues in the CDR3. The CDR3 coding sequence is TGTGCCAGCAGTTTATTTGGCCTAGCGGGGGGTTACACAGATACGCAGTATTTT. It codes for CASSLFGLAGGYTDTQYF.

The rearrangement uses TRBV5-1 and TRBJ1-2; D not resolved. CDR1 and CDR2 from the germline V gene are SGHRS and YFSETQ. V lost 0 bases, J lost 6 bases, and 9 bases lay in between. The CDR3 extends over 13 amino acids. The CDR3 DNA reads as TGCGCCAGCAGCTTGGATGACGGCCATGGCTACACCTTC. It is translated as CASSLDDGHGYTF. The full variable domain, its missing parts supplied by reference TRBV5-1 and TRBJ1-2, is KAGVTQTPRYLIKTRGQQVTLSCSPISGHRSVSWYQQTPGQGLQFLFEYFSETQRNKGNFPGRFSGRQFSNSRSEMNVSTLELGDSALYLCASSLDDGHGYTFGSGTRLTVV.

This chain joins TRBV29-1 and TRBJ2-2; TRBD2 matches at 11 bases. This CDR3 has 15 amino acids. The trim removed 3 bases at V and 4 bases at J, leaving 4 bases unmatched. CDR1 and CDR2 (germline): SQVTM, ANQGSEA. The chain's CDR3 is CSVDDSGGVTGELFF. In nucleotides, the CDR3 is TGCAGCGTTGACGATAGCGGGGGGGTCACCGGGGAGCTGTTTTTT.

CDR3 in DNA: TGTGCCAGCAGTTACGAGGGGCGGACTGAAGCTTTCTTT. This encodes CASSYEGRTEAFF. The chain uses TRBV6-6 and TRBJ1-1, with D perhaps matching TRBD1 (5 bases). The CDR3 is 13 amino acids. Trimming pared 2 bases from V and 5 bases from J, leaving 9 bases between. Germline assignment: CDR1 MNHNY and CDR2 SVGAGI (reference sequence).

The chain carries TRBV5-8 and TRBJ1-1, with D perhaps matching TRBD1 (6 bases). Germline values: CDR1 SGHTS, CDR2 YDEGEE. Trimming cost V 4 bases and J 1 base, with 11 bases left between them. There are 14 residues in the CDR3. The CDR3 DNA is TGTGCCAGCAGCGGGGGCCCTGGGAACACTGAAGCTTTCTTT. It specifies CASSGGPGNTEAFF.

This chain joins TRBV4-1 and TRBJ2-3; D gene uncertain. This CDR3 spans 16 amino acids. V lost 0 bases, J lost 0 bases, and 10 bases lay in between. Germline V gene data show CDR1 as MGHRA and CDR2 as YSYEKL. The CDR3 loop reads CASSQDPSGSTDTQYF. Written as DNA, the CDR3 is TGCGCCAGCAGCCAAGATCCCTCCGGGAGCACAGATACGCAGTATTTT.

This clone was observed a few times. V is TRBV27 and J is TRBJ2-7; D may correspond to TRBD1 or TRBD2 (5 bases each). The germline CDR1 and CDR2 sequences are MNHEY and SMNVEV (reference sequence). V gave up 5 bases and J gave up 0 bases, with 11 bases separating them. The CDR3 loop spans 14 amino acids. CDR3 amino acids: CASSEARGSYEQYF. DNA for the CDR3: TGTGCCAGCAGTGAAGCGAGGGGCTCCTACGAGCAGTACTTC.

The chain employs TRBV29-1 and TRBJ2-2; D unresolved. CDR3 length equals 13 residues. V lost 2 bases and J lost 3, with 7 bases in between. Germline V gives CDR1 SQVTM, CDR2 ANQGSEA. CDR3: CSVEIRYTGELFF. The CDR3 DNA reads as TGCAGCGTTGAAATACGTTACACCGGGGAGCTGTTTTTT.

V is TRBV5-1 and J is TRBJ2-5; no reliable D call. Germline CDR1 and CDR2: SGHRS and YFSETQ. V lost 0 bases, J lost 4 bases, and 10 bases lay in between. This CDR3 spans 14 amino acids. CDR3 in amino acids: CASSLATETETQYF. As DNA, the CDR3 is TGCGCCAGCAGCTTGGCGACGGAAACAGAGACCCAGTACTTC.

V and J are TRBV5-6 and TRBJ2-3, with a tentative D call TRBD2 (5 bases). Germline loops: CDR1 SGHDT, CDR2 YYEEEE. The CDR3 is 16 amino acids. V lost 2 bases, J lost 1 base, and 14 bases lay in between. The CDR3 sequence is CASSFGRLSGTDTQYF. The CDR3 DNA sequence: TGTGCCAGCAGCTTCGGGCGTCTTAGCGGCACAGATACGCAGTATTTT.

The chain carries TRBV4-3 and TRBJ1-2, with TRBD1 matching over 10 bases. CDR1 is LGHNA and CDR2 is YSLEER in the germline V gene. CDR3 size: 15 residues. V shed 1 base and J 4 bases; nucleotides not matched to a gene: 3. The CDR3 is CASSQVTGGGYGYTF. The DNA of the CDR3 is TGCGCCAGCAGCCAAGTGACAGGGGGCGGCTATGGCTACACCTTC.

The chain combines TRBV5-6 with TRBJ1-6, with a tentative D call TRBD1 (5 bases). This CDR3 has 15 amino acids. Trimming shortened V by 1 base and J by 7 bases, and 12 bases separated the two germline ends. Germline CDR1 reads SGHDT; CDR2 reads YYEEEE. The DNA for the CDR3 is TGTGCCAGCAGCTTGAGGCAGGGCCTAAATTCACCCCTCCACTTT. It encodes CASSLRQGLNSPLHF.

The rearrangement joins TRBV5-6 to TRBJ2-7; possible D gene TRBD2, 6 bases. Germline V gives CDR1 SGHDT, CDR2 YYEEEE. This CDR3 has 15 amino acids. Trimming left V 1 base short and J 3 bases short, with 14 bases between. The CDR3, as DNA: TGTGCCAGCAGCTTGCTTCGCGGGGAAGGCTACGAGCAGTACTTC. Translating it yields CASSLLRGEGYEQYF.

V is TRBV11-3 and J is TRBJ2-4; the D gene is possibly TRBD1 (6 bases). Germline V lookup: CDR1 SGHNT, CDR2 YENEEA. With 1 base removed from V and 3 bases from J, the gap between germline ends came to 13 bases. The CDR3 has 16 residues. CDR3 sequence reads: CASSLGGLEYKNIQYF. CDR3 sequence (DNA): TGTGCCAGCAGCTTAGGGGGGCTAGAATACAAAAACATTCAGTACTTC.

A single count supports this clone. V gene TRBV6-1 combines with J gene TRBJ1-2; D remains unclear. Germline V lookup: CDR1 MNHNS, CDR2 SASEGT. V lost 1 base and J lost 4, with 1 base in between. The CDR3 is 11 amino acids. The CDR3 here is CASSEGYGYTF. The DNA for the CDR3 is TGTGCCAGCAGTGAAGGCTATGGCTACACCTTC.

Comments on this clone: Other DNA sequences in this sample translate to the same CDR3. The chain combines TRBV5-1 with TRBJ2-5; D is undetermined. V gave up 0 bases and J gave up 5 bases, with 2 bases separating them. The germline V gene encodes CDR1 SGHRS and CDR2 YFSETQ. This CDR3 spans 11 amino acids. Written as DNA, the CDR3 is TGCGCCAGCAGCTTGGTGGAGACCCAGTACTTC. Translating gives CASSLVETQYF.

V is TRBV5-4 and J is TRBJ2-7, with 7 nucleotides matching TRBD1. There are 13 residues in the CDR3. CDR1 and CDR2 from the germline V gene are SGHNT and YYREEE (reference sequence). V lost 3 bases, J lost 2 bases, and 2 bases stayed unmatched. CDR3 nucleotide sequence: TGTGCCAGCAGCTCGCAGGGGGCCTACGAGCAGTACTTC. Translating it yields CASSSQGAYEQYF.

V usage is TRBV10-3 and J usage is TRBJ2-5, with D perhaps matching TRBD2 (6 bases). The germline V and J ends were trimmed by 3 bases and 1 base, with 9 bases remaining between them. Germline loops: CDR1 ENHRY, CDR2 SYGVKD. The CDR3 is made up of 14 amino acids. CDR3 nucleotide sequence: TGTGCCATCAGTGATCCGGGACTCCAAGAGACCCAGTACTTC. Its translation is CAISDPGLQETQYF.

The chain combines TRBV7-8 with TRBJ2-5; D gene ambiguous. Near its end, the DNA agrees better with TRBJ2-7, so the J call may be wrong. The CDR3 runs to 14 residues. Germline V CDR1 and CDR2: SGHVS, FQNEAQ. CDR3 nucleotides: TGTGCCAGCAGCTTAGGTGGCACGTCGGCCGAGCAGTACTTC. Translation: CASSLGGTSAEQYF.

This clone appeared once. This rearrangement joins TRBV5-6 to TRBJ1-5, with D tentatively TRBD1 (5 bases). Trimming left V 5 bases short and J 4 bases short, with 13 bases between. CDR1 and CDR2 (germline): SGHDT, YYEEEE. The CDR3 contains 14 residues. The CDR3: CASSLQGLNQPQHF. The CDR3 bases are TGTGCCAGCAGTTTGCAGGGCCTTAATCAGCCCCAGCATTTT.